This T cell receptor beta chain appears in the sequencing data of a study of CD8 T cells in Susac syndrome. With random hexamers, roughly 0.5 to 1 ug RNA was reverse transcribed. An immunoSEQ multiplex PCR generated amplified TCR beta CDR3 products spanning 54 Vbeta and 13 Jbeta. TCRdb re-called the immunoSEQ multiplex PCR reads through MiXCR, storing one row per CDR3 protein. The table includes about 280,000 distinct CDR3 sequences, roughly 84% detected once. The study's findings and limits: The number of individuals included in the study's TCR sequencing and HLA analysis was acknowledged as relatively small.

This clonotype has a handful of counts. Its specificity is not known. Relapsing-remitting disease, either stable or active, was present in the treatment-naive patients who were the multiple sclerosis controls. This sequence originates from a human donor with multiple sclerosis. The sequenced material came from CD8+ T cells from PBMCs.

CDR3 sequence reads: CASSLDRTQGFF. The CDR3 DNA is TGTGCCAGCAGTCTCGACAGGACCCAGGGTTTCTTT. This sequence joins TRBV6-1 and TRBJ1-1, with a tentative D call TRBD1 (6 bases). Looked up from germline, CDR1 is MNHNS and CDR2 is SASEGT. The CDR3 runs 12 residues. The germline V and J ends were trimmed by 5 bases and 13 bases, with 17 bases remaining between them.